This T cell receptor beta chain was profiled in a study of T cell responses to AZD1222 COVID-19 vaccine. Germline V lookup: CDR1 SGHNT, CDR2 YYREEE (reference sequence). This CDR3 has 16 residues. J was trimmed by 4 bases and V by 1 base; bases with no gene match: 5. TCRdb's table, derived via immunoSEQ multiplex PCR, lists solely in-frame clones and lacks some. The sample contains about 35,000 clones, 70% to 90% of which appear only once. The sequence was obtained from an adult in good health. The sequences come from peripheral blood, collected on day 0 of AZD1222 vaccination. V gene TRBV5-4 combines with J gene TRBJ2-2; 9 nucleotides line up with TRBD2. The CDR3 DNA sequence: TGTGCCAGCAGCTTGAGCGAAGCGGGGGGCACCGGGGAGCTGTTTTTT. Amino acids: CASSLSEAGGTGELFF. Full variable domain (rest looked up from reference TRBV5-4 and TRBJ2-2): ETGVTQSPTHLIKTRGQQVTLRCSSQSGHNTVSWYQQALGQGPQFIFQYYREEENGRGNFPPRFSGLQFPNYSSELNVNALELDDSALYLCASSLSEAGGTGELFFGEGSRLTVL.